These 15 T cell receptor beta chains were all obtained from the same sample, sequenced in a study of technical replicates of blood from several donors. Sequenced by immunoSEQ multiplex PCR; TCRdb stores in-frame clones only, minus some. The sample has 100,000 or so clones; 96% are singletons. The sequenced sample consisted of T cells isolated from PBMCs. These receptors originate from a human donor in good health.

The chain has TRBV19 and TRBJ2-7; 7 nucleotides align to TRBD2. CDR1 and CDR2 (germline): LNHDA, SQIVND (reference sequence). The CDR3 has 16 amino acids. The trim removed 5 bases at V and 5 bases at J, leaving 15 bases unmatched. CDR3 residues: CASSPRGGGGRHEQYF. For the CDR3, the DNA is TGTGCCAGTAGTCCCCGTGGAGGTGGCGGGAGACACGAGCAGTACTTC. The variable domain in full, with the rest retrieved from reference TRBV19 and TRBJ2-7, is DGGITQSPKYLFRKEGQNVTLSCEQNLNHDAMYWYRQDPGQGLRLIYYSQIVNDFQKGDIAEGYSVSREKKESFPLTVTSAQKNPTAFYLCASSPRGGGGRHEQYFGPGTRLTVT.

The chain joins TRBV7-6 to TRBJ2-7; 7 nucleotides match TRBD2. V lost 0 bases to trimming and J lost 3 bases; unmatched junction nucleotides: 2. The CDR3 length is 14 residues. CDR1 and CDR2 from the germline V gene are SGHVS and FNYEAQ. Written as DNA, the CDR3 is TGTGCCAGCAGCTTAGCGGGGGGGAACTACGAGCAGTACTTC. It translates to CASSLAGGNYEQYF. The full variable domain, with the rest looked up from reference TRBV7-6 and TRBJ2-7, is GAGVSQSPRYKVTKRGQDVALRCDPISGHVSLYWYRQALGQGPEFLTYFNYEAQQDKSGLPNDRFSAERPEGSISTLTIQRTEQRDSAMYRCASSLAGGNYEQYFGPGTRLTVT.

The V and J genes are TRBV11-3 and TRBJ2-2, with TRBD1 as a possible D gene (5 bases). The CDR3 contains 20 residues. Germline-derived CDR1 and CDR2 are SGHNT and YENEEA. V was clipped by 5 bases and J by 0 bases, with 25 bases between them. The CDR3 DNA reads TGTGCCAGCAGCCCGTATTTACAAATAGACAGAACAACGAACACCGGGGAGCTGTTTTTT. This codes for CASSPYLQIDRTTNTGELFF.

In nucleotides, the CDR3 is TGTGCCAGCAGCTTAGAGGGGGCCAAAAACATTCAGTACTTC. It is translated as CASSLEGAKNIQYF. The chain carries TRBV13 and TRBJ2-4, with D possibly TRBD1 on 5 matching bases. CDR1 and CDR2 (germline): PRHDT, FYEKMQ (reference sequence). The length of the CDR3 is 14 residues. Trimming left V 1 base short and J 1 base short, with 5 bases between.

The rearrangement uses TRBV5-4 and TRBJ2-1; the match to TRBD2 covers 14 bases. Trimming at V came to 4 bases and at J to 15 bases, leaving 9 bases not matched to a gene. The CDR3 extends over 14 amino acids. Germline V gene sequence: CDR1 SGHNT, CDR2 YYREEE (reference sequence). The CDR3 nucleotides read TGTGCCAGCAGCCTCGGGACTAGCGGGGGCCGGGGGTTCTTC. This sequence encodes CASSLGTSGGRGFF.

This clone has just one count. V is TRBV28 and J is TRBJ1-2; the match to TRBD1 covers 12 bases. The CDR3 sequence is 14 residues long. Trimming at V came to 5 bases and at J to 7 bases, leaving 5 bases not matched to a gene. CDR1 and CDR2 from the germline V gene are MDHEN and SYDVKM. The CDR3 spells CASSPGQGASGYTF. The CDR3 bases are TGTGCCAGCAGTCCGGGACAGGGGGCGAGTGGCTACACCTTC.

V gene TRBV5-1 combines with J gene TRBJ1-2, with TRBD1 matching over 7 bases. V shed 6 bases and J 6 bases; nucleotides not matched to a gene: 8. Per the germline V gene, CDR1 is SGHRS and CDR2 is YFSETQ. The CDR3 contains 13 residues. CDR3 loop: CASKIDRDDGYTF. CDR3 bases: TGCGCCAGCAAGATCGACAGGGATGATGGCTACACCTTC.

This chain joins TRBV9 and TRBJ2-7; 9 nucleotides match TRBD1. V was pared by 4 bases and J by 5 bases, with 7 bases of the junction left unmatched. Germline V gene lookup returns CDR1 SGDLS and CDR2 YYNGEE. The CDR3 runs to 14 residues. Written as DNA, the CDR3 is TGTGCCAGCAGCACACCGGGACAGGGACACGAGCAGTACTTC. It translates to CASSTPGQGHEQYF.

CDR3 loop: CASSPPASGGNNEQFF. As DNA, the CDR3 is TGTGCCAGCTCACCACCGGCTAGCGGAGGTAACAATGAGCAGTTCTTC. The chain combines TRBV18 with TRBJ2-1, with TRBD2 identical over 7 bases. This CDR3 has 16 amino acids. V shed 0 bases and J 5 bases; nucleotides not matched to a gene: 7. Per germline, CDR1 KGHSH and CDR2 LQKENI.

This clone has just one count. This chain uses TRBV10-1 with TRBJ1-1; unclear D gene. The CDR3 consists of 15 residues. Trimming took off 0 bases at V and 4 bases at J, with 12 bases between the two ends. Germline loops: CDR1 WNHNN, CDR2 SYGVQD (reference sequence). This CDR3 reads CASSESGMPATEAFF. The CDR3 DNA is TGCGCCAGCAGTGAGTCCGGGATGCCGGCCACTGAAGCTTTCTTT.

The chain combines TRBV19 with TRBJ1-1; 9 positions match TRBD1. The CDR3 has 16 residues. From germline, CDR1 is LNHDA and CDR2 SQIVND (reference sequence). Trimming at V came to 6 bases and at J to 1 base, leaving 9 bases not matched to a gene. The CDR3 region is CASSQGQGRGNTEAFF. DNA of the CDR3: TGTGCCAGTAGCCAAGGACAGGGGCGAGGGAACACTGAAGCTTTCTTT.

The chain has TRBV28 and TRBJ2-3; a possible D gene is TRBD1 (5 bases). This CDR3 spans 17 amino acids. CDR1 is MDHEN and CDR2 is SYDVKM in the germline V gene. Trimming shortened V by 7 bases and J by 0 bases, and 20 bases separated the two germline ends. The CDR3 reads CASKRAGGARSTDTQYF. The CDR3 DNA sequence: TGTGCCAGCAAGCGCGCCGGTGGGGCGCGGAGCACAGATACGCAGTATTTT.

The chain couples TRBV10-2 to TRBJ2-7, with 8 bases aligning to TRBD1. This CDR3 has 13 residues. Germline V gene lookup returns CDR1 WSHSY and CDR2 SAAADI. The V gene end was trimmed by 6 bases and the J gene end by 5 bases; junction bases not matched to a gene: 6. The CDR3 loop is CASSGAGGDEQYF. In DNA, the CDR3 is TGCGCCAGCAGCGGGGCAGGGGGCGACGAGCAGTACTTC.

This rearrangement joins TRBV4-1 to TRBJ1-4; no clear D gene. CDR3 length: 16 amino acids. Germline V gives CDR1 MGHRA, CDR2 YSYEKL. V gave up 1 base and J gave up 6 bases, with 15 bases separating them. The CDR3 DNA reads TGCGCCAGCAGCCAAGGCGGGAACCACCCGGATGAAAAACTGTTTTTT. Its translation is CASSQGGNHPDEKLFF.

This chain connects TRBV15 to TRBJ2-3, with TRBD1 matching over 9 bases. CDR1 and CDR2 from the germline V gene are LNHNV and YYDKDF (reference sequence). This CDR3 contains 18 residues. Unmatched junction bases numbered 11, after V lost 0 bases and J lost 4 bases. CDR3 region: CATSREGPGQGLPDTQYF. CDR3 sequence (DNA): TGTGCCACCAGCAGAGAAGGACCGGGACAGGGTCTTCCAGATACGCAGTATTTT.